Presented here are 28 T cell receptor beta chains from one specimen sequenced in a study of blood T cell repertoires in COVID-19. The assay was immunoSEQ multiplex PCR, and TCRdb's table has in-frame clones only and misses some. The table shows around 320,000 clones, with roughly 90% occurring only once. Input material: PBMCs or T cells enriched from blood (not recorded which). These receptors were obtained from a woman aged 45-59 years who had been exposed to COVID-19.

V gene TRBV5-4 combines with J gene TRBJ2-3, with a weak D call TRBD2 (6 bases). V was pared by 7 bases and J by 2 bases, with 14 bases between. CDR3 length: 14 residues. CDR1 is SGHNT and CDR2 is YYREEE in the germline V gene (reference sequence). The CDR3 sequence: CASGVAAHTDTQYF. Written as DNA, the CDR3 is TGTGCCAGCGGGGTAGCGGCCCACACAGATACGCAGTATTTT.

The rearrangement links TRBV5-1 to TRBJ1-3; D is uncertain. CDR3 length equals 14 residues. Germline CDR1 and CDR2: SGHRS and YFSETQ. Trimming left V 4 bases short and J 5 bases short, with 13 bases between. In DNA form, the CDR3 reads TGCGCCAGCAGCAAGGAGACGAGCCGAAACACCATATATTTT. Its translation is CASSKETSRNTIYF.

The J gene is TRBJ1-1, the V gene TRBV3-1 (or the pseudogene TRBV3-2); 10 nucleotides align to TRBD1. The trim removed 0 bases at V and 10 bases at J, leaving 8 bases unmatched. The CDR3 has 15 amino acids. In germline, CDR1 is LGHDT, CDR2 YNNKEL (reference sequence). The CDR3 region is CASSQDLDRGRLAFF. Written as DNA, the CDR3 is TGTGCCAGCAGCCAAGATCTTGACAGGGGGCGCCTAGCTTTCTTT.

The genes are TRBV4-1 and TRBJ1-1, with D maybe TRBD1 (6 bases). V gave up 3 bases and J gave up 1 base, with 15 bases separating them. The germline gives CDR1 MGHRA, CDR2 YSYEKL. The CDR3 has 16 amino acids. The CDR3 coding sequence is TGCGCCAGCAGCCAGCTAATACAGGGTTCGAACACTGAAGCTTTCTTT. Translating it yields CASSQLIQGSNTEAFF.

J is TRBJ2-5 and V is TRBV5-1, with D tentatively TRBD1 (5 bases). The germline V gene encodes CDR1 SGHRS and CDR2 YFSETQ. V dropped 4 bases and J dropped 2 bases, with 15 bases sitting between them. The CDR3 is made up of 15 amino acids. Here the CDR3 reads CASSQTGRVQETQYF. The CDR3 nucleotides are TGCGCCAGCAGCCAAACGGGCAGGGTGCAAGAGACCCAGTACTTC.

The chain uses TRBV7-9 and TRBJ2-3; TRBD1 is a possible D gene (6 bases). This CDR3 has 16 residues. The germline V gene encodes CDR1 SEHNR and CDR2 FQNEAQ (reference sequence). Trimming pared 5 bases from V and 2 bases from J, leaving 17 bases between. In DNA form, the CDR3 reads TGTGCCAGCAGCGGGGACACTACACTATCCACAGATACGCAGTATTTT. Amino acid sequence: CASSGDTTLSTDTQYF.

This chain links TRBV19 with TRBJ1-1; maybe TRBD1 (5 bases). The CDR3 sequence is 17 residues long. V was clipped by 9 bases and J by 0 bases, with 23 bases between them. The germline gives CDR1 LNHDA, CDR2 SQIVND (reference sequence). The CDR3 coding sequence is TGTGCCAGCTCCGCCCGGGCGGCAGGGAACATGAACACTGAAGCTTTCTTT. The encoded protein is CASSARAAGNMNTEAFF.

The chain employs TRBV27 and TRBJ2-3; TRBD1 agrees at 10 bases. From germline, CDR1 is MNHEY and CDR2 SMNVEV (reference sequence). V trimming: 4 bases; J trimming: 4 bases; junction bases outside the gene matches: 8. CDR3 length equals 16 residues. CDR3 nucleotide sequence: TGTGCCAGCAGTTGGATGACAGGGGGCGGTGCAGATACGCAGTATTTT. It is translated as CASSWMTGGGADTQYF.

The chain carries TRBV10-2 and TRBJ2-5, with D maybe TRBD1 (6 bases). Germline V gene data show CDR1 as WSHSY and CDR2 as SAAADI. Trimming stripped 6 bases from V and 1 base from J, with 12 bases between. The CDR3 contains 14 residues. CDR3 sequence: CASSTGLTQETQYF. Here the CDR3 DNA reads TGCGCCAGCAGCACAGGGTTAACCCAAGAGACCCAGTACTTC.

This chain connects TRBV7-9 to TRBJ1-1, with 8 bases aligning to TRBD1. This CDR3 has 14 residues. Germline V lookup: CDR1 SEHNR, CDR2 FQNEAQ (reference sequence). Germline trimming cut 5 bases from V and 10 bases from J; bases unmatched to any gene: 12. In DNA form, the CDR3 reads TGTGCCAGCAGCCGAGCGGCAGGGGGCTTCGGAGCTTTCTTT. This translates into CASSRAAGGFGAFF.

The chain has TRBV3-1 (or the pseudogene TRBV3-2) and TRBJ1-1; possibly TRBD1 for D (5 bases). CDR1 LGHDT and CDR2 YNNKEL come from the germline V gene (reference sequence). CDR3 length equals 14 residues. Trimming cost V 1 base and J 5 bases, with 11 bases left between them. CDR3 residues: CASSQGRGVTEAFF. CDR3 DNA: TGTGCCAGCAGCCAAGGTAGGGGTGTGACTGAAGCTTTCTTT.

V and J are TRBV24-1 and TRBJ1-2; TRBD1 matches at 8 bases. The CDR3 has 14 residues. The V and J ends lost 10 bases and 2 bases, in that order; junction bases with no gene match: 8. The germline gives CDR1 KGHDR, CDR2 SFDVKD. CDR3 DNA: TGTGCCACGGGTCCGACAGGGGTGAACTATGGCTACACCTTC. Translated, it gives CATGPTGVNYGYTF.

J is TRBJ2-3 and V is TRBV5-4; 7 bases line up with TRBD2. The CDR3 is 17 amino acids. The V gene end was trimmed by 4 bases and the J gene end by 2 bases; junction bases not matched to a gene: 13. Germline V lookup: CDR1 SGHNT, CDR2 YYREEE (reference sequence). DNA for the CDR3: TGTGCCAGCAGCGCATCGACTAGCCGACCTAACACAGATACGCAGTATTTT. Its protein product is CASSASTSRPNTDTQYF. The full variable domain, with the rest looked up from reference TRBV5-4 and TRBJ2-3, is ETGVTQSPTHLIKTRGQQVTLRCSSQSGHNTVSWYQQALGQGPQFIFQYYREEENGRGNFPPRFSGLQFPNYSSELNVNALELDDSALYLCASSASTSRPNTDTQYFGPGTRLTVL.

This chain's CDR3 is CASSQWDRGAFF. CDR3 nucleotides: TGCGCCAGCAGTCAATGGGACAGGGGAGCTTTCTTT. The V and J genes are TRBV10-2 and TRBJ1-1, with 10 bases lining up with TRBD1. The CDR3 runs 12 residues. Germline CDR1 reads WSHSY; CDR2 reads SAAADI. V dropped 5 bases and J dropped 10; count of bases not matched to a gene: 4.

The chain uses TRBV7-2 and TRBJ2-7; the match to TRBD1 covers 8 bases. Germline V CDR1 and CDR2: SGHTA, FQGNSA. The J segment lost 4 bases and the V segment lost 4 bases, leaving 9 bases of the junction unmatched. The CDR3 length is 15 residues. CDR3 bases: TGTGCCAGCAGCTCGGACAGGGCTTTTGGATACGAGCAGTACTTC. Protein: CASSSDRAFGYEQYF.

The chain links TRBV10-3 to TRBJ2-1; 10 bases map to TRBD1. The V gene's germline CDR1 is ENHRY and CDR2 SYGVKD. This CDR3 has 18 residues. The V segment lost 2 bases and the J segment 8 bases; nucleotides outside the gene matches: 15. CDR3 amino acids: CAISELGQGGERVHEQFF. The CDR3 DNA reads TGTGCCATCAGTGAGCTCGGACAGGGGGGCGAAAGGGTCCATGAGCAGTTCTTC.

The chain joins TRBV28 to TRBJ1-2, with 9 bases aligning to TRBD1. V lost 10 bases and J lost 8; bases outside the gene matches: 14. The CDR3 sequence is 14 residues long. CDR1 is MDHEN, CDR2 SYDVKM, per germline. The CDR3: CAISHAGTGSGYTF. CDR3 bases: TGTGCCATCTCCCACGCCGGGACAGGGTCCGGCTACACCTTC.

The J gene is TRBJ2-1, the V gene TRBV7-2; TRBD2 matches 8 bases. The germline V gene encodes CDR1 SGHTA and CDR2 FQGNSA. CDR3 size: 19 residues. J was trimmed by 0 bases and V by 3 bases; bases with no gene match: 13. The CDR3 reads CASSFPVKTSVGSYNEQFF. CDR3 nucleotides: TGTGCCAGCAGCTTTCCCGTTAAGACTAGCGTGGGCTCCTACAATGAGCAGTTCTTC.

This sequence joins TRBV27 and TRBJ2-7, with 7 positions matching TRBD1. V lost 10 bases, J lost 0 bases, and 18 bases stayed unmatched. Germline values: CDR1 MNHEY, CDR2 SMNVEV (reference sequence). This CDR3 spans 17 amino acids. The CDR3 here is CANSRDSVIHYSYEQYF. CDR3 in DNA: TGTGCCAACAGCCGGGACAGTGTGATTCACTACTCCTACGAGCAGTACTTC.

The chain combines TRBV28 with TRBJ1-2; D is undetermined. Germline CDR1 is MDHEN and CDR2 is SYDVKM. The CDR3 totals 13 residues. Deletions cut 5 bases from V and 4 bases from J, with 11 bases between. CDR3 sequence reads: CASSTPPVYGYTF. CDR3 coding DNA: TGTGCCAGCAGTACCCCCCCGGTCTATGGCTACACCTTC.

This chain links TRBV7-9 with TRBJ2-2, with D possibly matching TRBD2 (6 bases). Deletions cut 5 bases from V and 6 bases from J, with 16 bases between. The CDR3 has 15 residues. Germline V gene lookup returns CDR1 SEHNR and CDR2 FQNEAQ (reference sequence). The CDR3 nucleotides read TGTGCCAGCAGCCCTCAAGGAGGGTTTGCCGGGGAGCTGTTTTTT. This gives the protein CASSPQGGFAGELFF.

This clone came up a few times. This chain uses TRBV2 with TRBJ2-5, with 8 positions matching TRBD2. This CDR3 has 16 residues. Per the germline V gene, CDR1 is SNHLY and CDR2 is FYNNEI. V gave up 8 bases and J gave up 5 bases; unmatched junction bases: 16. The DNA for the CDR3 is TGTGCCAGCGCGCCCCGACCCGGGGGGGCACTCGAGACCCAGTACTTC. Translating gives CASAPRPGGALETQYF.

The V call is TRBV5-1, the J call TRBJ1-2, with unresolved D. The germline CDR1 and CDR2 sequences are SGHRS and YFSETQ. V lost 9 bases, J lost 0 bases, and 6 bases lay in between. This CDR3 is 11 amino acids long. In nucleotides, the CDR3 is TGCGCCACCCAAACTAACTATGGCTACACCTTC. Translation: CATQTNYGYTF.

The chain employs TRBV18 and TRBJ2-2; the match to TRBD1 covers 8 bases. This CDR3 has 16 residues. With 4 bases clipped from V and 4 bases from J, the junction kept 8 bases outside the gene matches. Looked up from germline, CDR1 is KGHSH and CDR2 is LQKENI. CDR3 protein: CASSQDRDLSTGELFF. The CDR3, as DNA: TGTGCCAGCTCACAGGACAGGGACCTGTCCACCGGGGAGCTGTTTTTT. Full variable domain (outside the CDR3, taken from reference TRBV18 and TRBJ2-2): NAGVMQNPRHLVRRRGQEARLRCSPMKGHSHVYWYRQLPEEGLKFMVYLQKENIIDESGMPKERFSAEFPKEGPSILRIQQVVRGDSAAYFCASSQDRDLSTGELFFGEGSRLTVL.

V and J are TRBV5-1 and TRBJ1-1; D call uncertain. Looked up from germline, CDR1 is SGHRS and CDR2 is YFSETQ. V lost 7 bases to trimming and J lost 2 bases, with 6 bases between them. This CDR3 spans 11 amino acids. The CDR3 region is CASAVNTEAFF. CDR3 coding DNA: TGCGCCAGCGCAGTTAACACTGAAGCTTTCTTT.

The CDR3 region has the DNA TGTGCCAGCAGTGAAACCCTAGCGGGATTATACAATGAGCAGTTCTTC. Translated, it gives CASSETLAGLYNEQFF. The chain combines TRBV6-1 with TRBJ2-1, with TRBD2 identical over 9 bases. This CDR3 region has 16 residues. Losses at the gene ends were 2 bases for V and 4 bases for J; bases not matched to a gene: 6. CDR1 is MNHNS, CDR2 SASEGT, per germline.

The CDR3 here is CASSPGTGGYNEQFF. CDR3 coding DNA: TGTGCCAGCAGCCCCGGGACAGGGGGTTACAATGAGCAGTTCTTC. The chain uses TRBV7-9 and TRBJ2-1, with 11 bases lining up with TRBD1. The CDR3 has 15 residues. Germline CDR1 reads SEHNR; CDR2 reads FQNEAQ (reference sequence). With V trimmed by 5 bases and J by 4 bases, 4 bases remained unmatched.

The V and J genes are TRBV28 and TRBJ1-2, with D tentatively TRBD1 (5 bases). CDR3 size: 13 residues. Looked up from germline, CDR1 is MDHEN and CDR2 is SYDVKM. V was cut by 2 bases and J by 4 bases, with 8 bases left in between. The CDR3 region has the DNA TGTGCCAGCAGTTTAAGGACACCCTATGGCTACACCTTC. Translation: CASSLRTPYGYTF.